What follows are 18 T cell receptor beta chains derived from one specimen sequenced in a study of blood T cell repertoires in COVID-19. Sequencing was performed with immunoSEQ multiplex PCR; in TCRdb, only in-frame clones are kept and a portion is missing. The data contain approximately 60,000 clones, 79% of them seen just once; the ten biggest clones take up roughly 20%. The specimen was peripheral blood. The receptors derive from a woman older than 75 with active or convalescent COVID-19.

This clone was counted many times. The chain uses TRBV19 and TRBJ1-4, with 7 positions matching TRBD1. There are 16 residues in the CDR3. J was trimmed by 0 bases and V by 5 bases; bases with no gene match: 6. Germline V gene sequence: CDR1 LNHDA, CDR2 SQIVND (reference sequence). CDR3 region: CASSSGTAATNEKLFF. CDR3 sequence (DNA): TGTGCCAGTAGTTCCGGGACAGCTGCAACTAATGAAAAACTGTTTTTT.

The V call is TRBV19, the J call TRBJ1-2; TRBD1 aligns across 9 bases. The junction had 6 bases not matched to a gene; V was cut back by 7 bases and J by 6 bases. Germline-derived CDR1 and CDR2 are LNHDA and SQIVND (reference sequence). The CDR3 runs 13 residues. Written as DNA, the CDR3 is TGTGCCAGTATGAACAGGGGGCGCGATGGCTACACCTTC. Residues: CASMNRGRDGYTF.

The chain employs TRBV9 and TRBJ2-3, with 12 bases identical to TRBD2. CDR3 length: 16 amino acids. The germline V gene encodes CDR1 SGDLS and CDR2 YYNGEE. The ends lost 4 bases at V and 2 bases at J; junction bases unmatched: 5. CDR3 in DNA: TGTGCCAGCAGCTTCACTAGCGGGGGGATCACAGATACGCAGTATTTT. Translation: CASSFTSGGITDTQYF.

J is TRBJ1-1 and V is TRBV10-2; 8 bases fit TRBD1. Germline V CDR1 and CDR2: WSHSY, SAAADI. The length of the CDR3 is 13 residues. V shed 6 bases, J shed 3 bases, and the junction held 3 bases outside the gene matches. CDR3 sequence reads: CASRMTGDTEAFF. CDR3 DNA sequence: TGCGCCAGCAGGATGACAGGGGACACTGAAGCTTTCTTT.

The chain is built from TRBV2 and TRBJ1-1; the D gene is possibly TRBD1 (6 bases). Per the germline V gene, CDR1 is SNHLY and CDR2 is FYNNEI. The CDR3 sequence is 14 residues long. Between the trimmed V and J ends, which lost 4 bases and 1 base, there was a span of 10 bases. CDR3 sequence reads: CASSVVRGNTEAFF. The CDR3 DNA follows: TGTGCCAGCAGTGTGGTCAGGGGGAACACTGAAGCTTTCTTT.

This sequence joins TRBV18 and TRBJ1-4; D might be TRBD1 (5 bases). In germline, CDR1 is KGHSH, CDR2 LQKENI. The CDR3 covers 15 residues. V lost 4 bases, J lost 6 bases, and 15 bases lay in between. In DNA, the CDR3 is TGTGCCAGCTCACGACTTAAGGGGCCCGATGAAAAACTGTTTTTT. Residues: CASSRLKGPDEKLFF.

J is TRBJ2-1 and V is TRBV6-6; D is ambiguous. CDR1 and CDR2 (germline): MNHNY, SVGAGI (reference sequence). V gave up 5 bases and J gave up 4 bases, with 21 bases separating them. The CDR3 length is 17 residues. The DNA of the CDR3 is TGTGCCAGCAGTCCAGTGTCCCCAATTAACAAATACAATGAGCAGTTCTTC. This encodes CASSPVSPINKYNEQFF.

This clone turned up a few times. The genes are TRBV5-1 and TRBJ1-1, with no clear D. Germline V gene lookup returns CDR1 SGHRS and CDR2 YFSETQ. The CDR3 contains 14 residues. V gave up 0 bases and J gave up 5 bases, with 11 bases separating them. The CDR3 DNA reads TGCGCCAGCAGCTTGGCCCGAACTGAGACTGAAGCTTTCTTT. Its protein is CASSLARTETEAFF.

The chain is built from TRBV7-2 and TRBJ2-5; D is unresolved. CDR1 and CDR2 (germline): SGHTA, FQGNSA. This CDR3 is built from 11 residues. V lost 3 bases and J lost 5, with 4 bases in between. CDR3 region: CASSLYETQYF. The DNA of the CDR3 is TGTGCCAGCAGCTTGTATGAGACCCAGTACTTC.

This rearrangement joins TRBV27 to TRBJ2-7; D unresolved. The CDR3 length is 13 residues. From germline, CDR1 is MNHEY and CDR2 SMNVEV (reference sequence). Trimming took 4 bases from V and 4 from J, leaving 11 bases between them. This chain's CDR3 is CASSSSLVYEQYF. CDR3 DNA: TGTGCCAGCAGTTCCTCCTTAGTGTACGAGCAGTACTTC.

This clone was detected only once. The rearrangement uses TRBV30 and TRBJ1-6, with D tentatively TRBD1 (6 bases). The CDR3 is 18 residues long. V lost 3 bases, J lost 0 bases, and 18 bases lay in between. In germline, CDR1 is GTSNPN, CDR2 SVGIG (reference sequence). DNA for the CDR3: TGTGCCTGGAGCTCGAGGACAGCCGCAAGCTCCTATAATTCACCCCTCCACTTT. As protein: CAWSSRTAASSYNSPLHF. The full variable domain, in which reference TRBV30 and TRBJ1-6 provide the parts outside the CDR3, is SQTIHQWPATLVQPVGSPLSLECTVEGTSNPNLYWYRQAAGRGLQLLFYSVGIGQISSEVPQNLSASRPQDRQFILSSKKLLLSDSGFYLCAWSSRTAASSYNSPLHFGNGTRLTVT.

V usage is TRBV30 and J usage is TRBJ1-1; D is unclear. The CDR3 runs 14 residues. Trimming pared 5 bases from V and 0 bases from J, leaving 13 bases between. Germline lookup yields CDR1 GTSNPN and CDR2 SVGIG (reference sequence). The CDR3 sequence: CAWEEDMMNTEAFF. The CDR3 coding sequence is TGTGCCTGGGAGGAGGATATGATGAACACTGAAGCTTTCTTT.

The J gene is TRBJ1-3, the V gene TRBV4-2, with TRBD1 as a possible D gene (5 bases). V lost 0 bases and J 4 bases, leaving 13 bases between the germline ends. The CDR3 is made up of 16 amino acids. The germline V gene encodes CDR1 LGHNA and CDR2 YNFKEQ. For the CDR3, the DNA is TGTGCCAGCAGCCAAGATATTAGGGGTGACGGAAACACCATATATTTT. It codes for CASSQDIRGDGNTIYF.

J is TRBJ1-1 and V is TRBV19; 9 bases align to TRBD1. J gave up 6 bases and V 3 bases, and 8 bases lay outside the gene matches. The CDR3 loop spans 15 amino acids. Germline CDR1 LNHDA, CDR2 SQIVND (reference sequence). This CDR3 reads CASSMWGQGGAEAFF. In DNA form, the CDR3 reads TGTGCCAGTAGTATGTGGGGACAGGGTGGCGCTGAAGCTTTCTTT.

This clone was observed once. The V and J genes are TRBV9 and TRBJ1-2; 8 bases are shared with TRBD1. The germline CDR1 and CDR2 sequences are SGDLS and YYNGEE. The V and J ends lost 4 bases and 1 base, in that order; junction bases with no gene match: 3. The CDR3 loop spans 14 amino acids. The DNA for the CDR3 is TGTGCCAGCAGCATAGGACAGGGTAACTATGGCTACACCTTC. Protein product: CASSIGQGNYGYTF.

The V gene is TRBV29-1, the J gene TRBJ2-2; D possibly corresponds to TRBD1 (5 bases). Deletions cut 7 bases from V and 1 base from J, with 7 bases between. Per the germline V gene, CDR1 is SQVTM and CDR2 is ANQGSEA. CDR3 length equals 12 residues. The CDR3: CSAQGNTGELFF. CDR3 nucleotides: TGCAGCGCGCAGGGGAACACCGGGGAGCTGTTTTTT.

The rearrangement joins TRBV24-1 to TRBJ2-7, with 9 positions matching TRBD1. The CDR3 runs 13 residues. CDR1 and CDR2 from the germline V gene are KGHDR and SFDVKD. Trimming took 5 bases from V and 7 from J; bases not matched to a gene: 5. CDR3 sequence (DNA): TGTGCCACCAGTGCTACGGACAGGGGTGAGCAGTACTTC. As protein: CATSATDRGEQYF.

Only one count was recorded for this clone. The J gene is TRBJ1-2, the V gene TRBV5-1; weak D call: TRBD1 (6 bases). Trimming removed 2 bases from V and 4 bases from J, with 12 bases in between. The CDR3 has 14 amino acids. CDR1 SGHRS and CDR2 YFSETQ come from the germline V gene. The CDR3 sequence is CASSLDGTTYGYTF. The CDR3, as DNA: TGCGCCAGCAGCTTAGACGGGACAACCTATGGCTACACCTTC. The entire variable domain, with the rest obtained from reference TRBV5-1 and TRBJ1-2, is as follows: KAGVTQTPRYLIKTRGQQVTLSCSPISGHRSVSWYQQTPGQGLQFLFEYFSETQRNKGNFPGRFSGRQFSNSRSEMNVSTLELGDSALYLCASSLDGTTYGYTFGSGTRLTVV.